Sequencing of this T cell receptor (beta chain) was carried out in a study of T cell changes during pregnancy in multiple sclerosis. This table comes from immunoSEQ multiplex PCR, and its TCRdb copy is limited to in-frame clones, with some not included. This sample carries some 80,000 clones, about 89% of them seen once, and the ten largest clones take about 0.9%. The CDR3 extends over 14 amino acids. The trim removed 3 bases at V and 7 bases at J, leaving 1 base unmatched. Germline lookup yields CDR1 MNHNS and CDR2 SASEGT. This sample comprised peripheral blood, obtained in the first trimester of pregnancy. The V gene is TRBV6-1, the J gene TRBJ1-6; 9 nucleotides line up with TRBD1. The TCR was taken from a female donor in good health, enrolled as a control in a pregnancy study. CDR3 nucleotides: TGTGCCAGCAGTGACGGGACAGGGAATTCACCCCTCCACTTT. Protein sequence: CASSDGTGNSPLHF.